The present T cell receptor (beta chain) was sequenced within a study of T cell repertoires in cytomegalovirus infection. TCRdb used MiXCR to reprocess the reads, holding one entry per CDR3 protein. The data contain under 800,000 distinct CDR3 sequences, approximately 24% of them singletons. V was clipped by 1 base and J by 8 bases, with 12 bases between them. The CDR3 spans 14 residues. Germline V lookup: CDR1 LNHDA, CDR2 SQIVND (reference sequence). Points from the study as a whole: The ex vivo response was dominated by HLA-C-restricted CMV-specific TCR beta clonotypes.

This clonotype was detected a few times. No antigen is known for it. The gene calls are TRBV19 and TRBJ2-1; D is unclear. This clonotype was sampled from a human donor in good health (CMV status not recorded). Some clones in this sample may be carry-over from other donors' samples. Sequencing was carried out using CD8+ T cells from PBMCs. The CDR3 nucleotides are TGTGCCAGTAGTATAGTTAGGTTAAGGGATGAGCAGTTCTTC. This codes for CASSIVRLRDEQFF.